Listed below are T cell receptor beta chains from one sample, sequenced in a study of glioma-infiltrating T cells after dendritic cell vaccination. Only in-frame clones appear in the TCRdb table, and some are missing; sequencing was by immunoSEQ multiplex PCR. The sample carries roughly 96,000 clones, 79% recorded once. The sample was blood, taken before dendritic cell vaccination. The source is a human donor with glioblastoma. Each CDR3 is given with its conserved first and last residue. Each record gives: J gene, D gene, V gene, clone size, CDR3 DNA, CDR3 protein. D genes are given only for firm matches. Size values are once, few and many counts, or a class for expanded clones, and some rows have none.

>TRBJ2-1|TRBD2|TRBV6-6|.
TGTGCCAGCAGCCTAGCGGGAGCGTTCAATGAGCAGTTCTTC
CASSLAGAFNEQFF
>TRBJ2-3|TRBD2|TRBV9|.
TGTGCCAGCAGCCTGGGACTAGCGGCTTGGACAGATACGCAGTATTTT
CASSLGLAAWTDTQYF
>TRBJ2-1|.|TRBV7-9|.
TGTGCCAGCAGCTCAAGACAGGGAGGCAATGAGCAGTTCTTC
CASSSRQGGNEQFF
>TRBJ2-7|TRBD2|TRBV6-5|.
TGTGCCAGCAGTTCCTACCTAGCGGGACGGTACGGCGAGCAGTACTTC
CASSSYLAGRYGEQYF
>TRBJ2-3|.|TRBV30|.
TGTGCCGTTGATCCCCAAGCGGTCACAGATACGCAGTATTTT
CAVDPQAVTDTQYF
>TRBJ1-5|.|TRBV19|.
TGTGCCAGTAGTACCCTTAATCAGCCCCAGCATTTT
CASSTLNQPQHF
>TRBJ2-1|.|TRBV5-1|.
TGCGCCAGCAGCCCCTTGGGAGTAGCGGTAGATGAGCAGTTCTTC
CASSPLGVAVDEQFF
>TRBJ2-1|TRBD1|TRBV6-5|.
TGTGCCAGCAGTTACGCCGCCGGGACAGCCTACAATGAGCAGTTCTTC
CASSYAAGTAYNEQFF
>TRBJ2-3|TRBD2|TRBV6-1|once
TGTGCCAGCATCCGGACTAGCGCCAGCACAGATACGCAGTATTTT
CASIRTSASTDTQYF
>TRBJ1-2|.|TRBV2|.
TGTGCCAGCAGTGAAAACACCCACTATGGCTACACCTTC
CASSENTHYGYTF